This TCR beta chain was identified in a study of blood T cell repertoires in COVID-19. The germline V gene has CDR1 SGHNT and CDR2 YYREEE (reference sequence). There are 17 residues in the CDR3. V trimming: 3 bases; J trimming: 0 bases; junction bases outside the gene matches: 5. Assay used: immunoSEQ multiplex PCR; TCRdb lists only in-frame clones, some missing. The sample gives roughly 170,000 clones, 75% to 80% of which show up once; less than 30% is in the top ten. The V gene is TRBV5-4, the J gene TRBJ2-6, with 8 bases lining up with TRBD2. The TCR was taken from a woman aged 70-85 years with acute or convalescent COVID-19. Sequenced material: peripheral blood. The CDR3 bases are TGTGCCAGCAGCTCGAAGGCGGGGGGCTCTGGGGCCAACGTCCTGACTTTC. It yields the protein CASSSKAGGSGANVLTF.